Reported below is one TCR beta chain. Its antigen remains unidentified. This specimen belongs to a study of cytomegalovirus exposure and HLA in healthy donors. PCR used 60 Vbeta primers and 13 Jbeta primers. Measured with immunoSEQ multiplex PCR; TCRdb has only the in-frame clones, and not every one. The table has around 280,000 clones, approximately 90% seen once. Study results and limitations: A later analysis appeared to link common viral pathogens to several of the most significant clusters.

The TCR was taken from a woman in her late teens or twenties in good health and CMV-seronegative. Sample: PBMCs.

The CDR3 spells CASSRRLAGGRSTDTQYF. CDR3 DNA: TGTGCCAGCAGCAGGCGACTAGCGGGGGGAAGAAGCACAGATACGCAGTATTTT. The chain carries TRBV7-9 and TRBJ2-3; 13 nucleotides align to TRBD2. The CDR3 loop spans 18 amino acids. Germline lookup yields CDR1 SEHNR and CDR2 FQNEAQ (reference sequence). With V trimmed by 5 bases and J by 0 bases, 8 bases remained unmatched.